This T cell receptor beta chain was identified in a study of cytomegalovirus exposure and HLA in healthy donors. Study conclusions and caveats: Immune exposure information available was restricted to CMV serostatus. Rare sequences made up most TCRs, while some public TCRs were found in many donors.

60 Vbeta and 13 Jbeta primers were used in PCR. Assay used: immunoSEQ multiplex PCR; TCRdb lists only in-frame clones, some missing. The table includes about 230,000 clones, more than 75% detected once. Among the donors, all were healthy bone marrow donors. In its sample, this clone was seen once. What it binds is unknown. V was pared by 4 bases and J by 4 bases, with 15 bases between. There are 15 residues in the CDR3. The germline gives CDR1 SGDLS, CDR2 YYNGEE. This receptor was obtained from a girl aged 2-10 years in good health and CMV-seronegative. The gene calls are TRBV9 and TRBJ2-1; the D is unclear. The sequenced sample was PBMCs. The CDR3, as DNA: TGTGCCAGCAGCACAGCTATCGACCAGTACAATGAGCAGTTCTTC. Translation gives CASSTAIDQYNEQFF.